This record concerns one TCR beta chain sequence. Its antigen target is currently unknown. No qualities accompany the bases; no much larger clone lies one base away. The sample belongs to a study of cytomegalovirus exposure and HLA in healthy donors (dated by TCRdb to about 2017). For context, the study as a whole: In an earlier analysis of several hundred of the donors, 276 Gb of sequence data and some 100 million unique TCR beta sequences from roughly 190 million T cells were reported. Rather than drawing on any new phenotypic data, the later analysis identified candidate immune exposures from TCR beta sequences and the way those sequences occurred across donors. Donor age, sex, ethnicity and CMV serostatus were compiled alongside the repertoire data. HLA typing included class I and class II loci at four-digit resolution. To study patterns of TCR occurrence, a later analysis re-analyzed previously published TCR beta repertoires from hundreds of donors and added high-resolution HLA genotyping. All discovery cohort repertoires had been generated on a single sequencing platform. Of the roughly 400 genotyped donors, 65% to 90% were placed in the genetic ancestry cluster associated with self-reported Caucasian donors. An early release covering approximately 600 HLA-typed donors comprised 300 to 350 gigabases of sequencing data and around 86 million unique TCR sequences. The study aimed to test whether signatures of past pathogen exposure could be identified by cataloging public T cell receptors. A later genetic analysis took genome-wide SNP genotypes for about three fifths of the 666 donors and used that subset as a discovery cohort. Among some 410 genotyped donors of the cohort, an average of approximately 240,000 unique TCR beta nucleotide sequences was sequenced per donor, of which about 18% were non-productive. The study profiled the T cell repertoires of fewer than 850 subjects by immunosequencing and related them to cytomegalovirus serostatus. In an earlier analysis of several hundred of the donors, high-throughput TCR beta sequencing was used to judge whether each TCR beta V gene segment behaved as functional or pseudogenic. To predict cytomegalovirus infection status, the study brought together high-throughput TCR immunosequencing, statistical association of individual TCRs with disease status, and machine learning. Four to six DR-DQ haplotypes were handled as single units for association and clustering, since linkage in the cohort was strong. A separate validation cohort of roughly 110 different subjects was used in addition to the roughly 700-subject first cohort. Typing coverage varied by locus: roughly 620-640 donors for A, B, C, DRB1 and DQB1; roughly 500 for DQA1; 606 for DPA1; some 470 for DPB1.

Library construction relied on the immunoSEQ multiplex PCR assay. A mixture of 60 forward primers for TCR Vbeta segments and 13 reverse primers for TCR Jbeta segments was used in the multiplex PCR. Amplification of the CDR3 region of rearranged TCR beta genes was performed with a multiplex PCR assay on genomic DNA. The amplified TCR beta libraries were sequenced on the Illumina HiSeq System as 87-base-pair reads. As for the original processing: A later analysis tallied 75 million to 85 million unique TCR beta chains across the 666 repertoires, and some 10 million of those chains were shared by two or more donors. To remove PCR and sequencing errors, raw reads were error-corrected and collapsed into unique sequences using a nearest-neighbor algorithm that merged closely related sequences. V, D and J gene segments were assigned by aligning CDR3 sequences to IMGT reference sequences. Each retained sequence needed at least a six-nucleotide match to both a V gene segment and a J gene segment. A rearrangement counted as productive if the CDR3 had no stop codons and remained in frame with V and J, and every other rearrangement counted as non-productive. Following IMGT convention, CDR3 was defined as the stretch from the second conserved V-encoded cysteine up to the conserved J-encoded phenylalanine. The earlier analysis of 500 to 750 of the donors excluded any sequence lacking an unambiguous match to a single V gene segment. An earlier analysis of a few hundred of the donors called V segments functional above 56.7% productive rearrangements and segregating when the between-donor standard deviation exceeded 5%. To diagnose cytomegalovirus status from the catalog of TCR beta chain sequences, a statistical classification framework was built. V and J gene assignment, in a later analysis, came from comparing TCR nucleotide sequences with IMGT/GENE-DB human TR gene sequences. The TCRdist pipeline was used in a later analysis to assign CDR3 sequences and most-parsimonious VDJ recombination scenarios. A later analysis defined each TCR beta chain by its CDR3 amino acid sequence plus V-gene family, and excluded reads lacking a unique V-gene family. A later analysis removed over 500 highly shared, low-generation-probability nucleotide sequences to deal with suspected cross-contamination and a sequencing artifact. A later analysis calculated a clonal expansion index for each public chain from normalized within-repertoire ranks of inferred template counts. Generation probabilities in a later analysis came from a VDJ recombination model fitted to out-of-frame rearrangements, and those results were checked against IGoR. In a later analysis, TCR-TCR, TCR-HLA and TCR-CMV co-occurrence was scored with hypergeometric tests, and a repertoire-size bias correction was applied to TCR pairs. In a later analysis, false discovery rates were estimated by permuting HLA or CMV assignments 20 times. In a later analysis, co-occurring TCRs were grouped with DBSCAN, and TCRdist sequence similarity was added when clustering was performed within HLA-allele-positive subsets. Co-occurrence clustering excluded repertoires with fewer than 30,000 or more than 120,000 public chains, plus five with anomalous nucleotide sharing. TCRdb retrieved this table from immuneACCESS and kept in-frame rearrangements only. Not all clones are present; in checked studies, unresolved V genes account for under half, and no reason is known for the remainder. From that table come the V and J calls and clone size; the DNA was used to work out D and trimming. The sample table contains about 150,000 clones; only one count was recorded for around three quarters of them. The ten most abundant clones make up approximately 1.6% of the sample.

Including the terminal cysteine and phenylalanine, the CDR3 comprises 14 residues. Just CDR3 DNA is preserved here, 42 bases in frame from base 1. The germline V gene yields SGHVS for CDR1 and FNYEAQ for CDR2. V gives up 7 bases and J gives up 3 bases, and the segment between their germline ends measures 15 bases. The cohort consisted of 650 to 700 healthy bone marrow donors. Cohort members were all nominally healthy when sampled, although unrecorded immune exposures were likely present. The donor tested CMV seronegative, placing the donor among the 350 to 400 seronegative members of the cohort. Every donor gave a peripheral blood sample, and the peripheral blood mononuclear cells from that sample were used for TCR beta sequencing. Genomic DNA extraction from the blood cell samples was performed with the Qiagen DNeasy Blood Extraction Kit. Study-level results and caveats: CMV serostatus was the only immune exposure information available for the cohort. A few of the identified cytomegalovirus-associated TCR beta chains were confirmed in vitro to be specific for cytomegalovirus antigens. Sequencing depth was assumed to be roughly uniform across donors in the presence/absence analyses, though that assumption may not hold. The classifier was reported to diagnose cytomegalovirus status with high specificity and sensitivity in both the original cohort and the validation cohort. Because counts were too low, around 17 rarely observed V segments, including chromosome 9 orphons, were left out of the earlier analysis of approximately 580 of the donors. A further reported finding was that TCR beta sequences accurately predicted the HLA-A and HLA-B alleles for most subjects in the first cohort. Compared with the 666-donor mean, donors in an Asian-associated ancestry cluster had fewer N-insertions in productive TCRs, according to a later genetic analysis. Correlated functional status among segregating V segments might reflect linkage disequilibrium, but an unknown experimental factor could not be ruled out. Because HLA typing was unavailable for some donors at each locus, only the typed subset was used in association tests. A cluster of highly shared sequence variants was judged likely to be a technical artifact of the sequencing pipeline. In an earlier analysis of some 540 of the donors, most TCR beta V segments appeared in productive rearrangements about 90% or about 30% of the time, broadly matching IMGT annotations. In a later analysis, 16,951 TCR beta sequences were associated with specific HLA alleles at a false discovery rate of 0.05. A later analysis found that most CMV-associated TCR beta chains appeared HLA-restricted, with HLA associations seemingly driven largely by CMV exposure. A later analysis found that HLA-associated TCR beta chains were more clonally expanded and had lower generation probabilities than equally common non-associated chains. Some IMGT-functional V segments, including TRBV6-2 and TRBV6-3, could not be told apart with the 87-base-pair reads, so those segments were excluded. When HLA alleles, especially DR and DQ, strongly co-occurred, attributing TCR associations to individual alleles was difficult. This cohort had only TCR beta chains sequenced, and the lack of alpha or paired-chain data limited which features could be detected. In the study, 164 TCR beta chains were listed as associated with cytomegalovirus. V-gene and J-gene trimming of TCR beta chains was associated with a missense DCLRE1C variant in a later genetic analysis, and the association was replicated in an independent cohort. Across donors, most TCR sequences were observed very rarely, whereas some public TCRs were present in many individuals. According to a later analysis, TCR association rates differed among HLA loci, with DRB1 alleles showing the most associated TCRs and HLA-C alleles showing the fewest. According to the authors, the approach could potentially be generalized to other disease states and immunological phenotypes. Several of the top co-occurrence clusters appeared to be linked to parvovirus B19, influenza, CMV and Epstein-Barr virus, according to a later analysis.

Source material: PBMCs. This sequence was found in a woman in her thirties or forties in good health and CMV-seronegative. The chain links TRBV7-6 with TRBJ2-5; the D gene is perhaps TRBD2, from 6 matching bases. The DNA sequence is TGTGCCAGCACCAGACTAGAGGCGAAAGAGACCCAGTACTTC. Its protein product is CASTRLEAKETQYF.